These 7 T cell receptor beta chains were sequenced from one sample in a study of blood T cell repertoires in COVID-19. Produced via immunoSEQ multiplex PCR; TCRdb's table is partial and in-frame only. The sample lists about 120,000 clones, roughly four fifths seen once, with about 12% in the top ten. Sequenced input: peripheral blood. These receptors all come from a human donor in a cohort sampled during active COVID-19.

This clone was found once. This rearrangement joins TRBV3-1 (or the pseudogene TRBV3-2) to TRBJ1-2; TRBD1 agrees at 7 bases. The trim removed 4 bases at V and 4 bases at J, leaving 6 bases unmatched. The CDR3 is made up of 14 amino acids. Germline V gene data show CDR1 as LGHDT and CDR2 as YNNKEL (reference sequence). The CDR3 loop reads CASSPLGTAYGYTF. In nucleotides, the CDR3 is TGTGCCAGCAGCCCACTCGGGACAGCCTATGGCTACACCTTC.

V is TRBV10-2 and J is TRBJ2-7, with TRBD1 identical over 7 bases. This CDR3 has 14 residues. Germline-derived CDR1 and CDR2 are WSHSY and SAAADI. Trimming cost V 0 bases and J 7 bases; bases outside gene matches: 6. CDR3 sequence: CASSESNRGGEQYF. DNA of the CDR3: TGCGCCAGCAGTGAGTCGAACAGGGGTGGGGAGCAGTACTTC.

Concerning this clone: Other DNA sequences in the same sample also yield this CDR3. The rearrangement uses TRBV19 and TRBJ2-3; TRBD2 is a possible D gene (6 bases). This CDR3 has 15 amino acids. Germline V lookup: CDR1 LNHDA, CDR2 SQIVND (reference sequence). Trimming cost V 1 base and J 1 base, with 9 bases left between them. In DNA, the CDR3 is TGTGCCAGTAGTATAGTACCGGGGGGCACAGATACGCAGTATTTT. Translation: CASSIVPGGTDTQYF.

The gene calls are TRBV27 and TRBJ2-5, with D possibly being TRBD1 (6 bases). V was clipped by 6 bases and J by 7 bases, with 9 bases between them. CDR1 is MNHEY and CDR2 is SMNVEV in the germline V gene (reference sequence). There are 11 residues in the CDR3. CDR3 region: CASRGRGTQYF. In DNA form, the CDR3 reads TGTGCCAGCAGGGGCAGGGGGACCCAGTACTTC.

This chain joins TRBV11-2 and TRBJ1-4; D is unresolved. The CDR3 spans 17 residues. V dropped 5 bases and J dropped 1 base, with 17 bases sitting between them. Germline V CDR1 and CDR2: SGHAT, FQNNGV. CDR3 in DNA: TGTGCCAGCAGCCGGGAGCCCCTCGGAGGAACTAATGAAAAACTGTTTTTT. Translated, it gives CASSREPLGGTNEKLFF. Full variable domain (outside the CDR3, taken from reference TRBV11-2 and TRBJ1-4): EAGVAQSPRYKIIEKRQSVAFWCNPISGHATLYWYQQILGQGPKLLIQFQNNGVVDDSQLPKDRFSAERLKGVDSTLKIQPAKLEDSAVYLCASSREPLGGTNEKLFFGSGTQLSVL.

V is TRBV5-1 and J is TRBJ2-1; D is possibly TRBD2 (5 bases). The CDR3 loop spans 16 amino acids. Germline CDR1 reads SGHRS; CDR2 reads YFSETQ. V gave up 2 bases and J gave up 0 bases, with 12 bases separating them. The CDR3 is CASSFASGSSYNEQFF. CDR3 in DNA: TGCGCCAGCAGCTTCGCGTCGGGGAGCTCCTACAATGAGCAGTTCTTC.

The chain employs TRBV6-5 and TRBJ2-3, with 7 bases fitting TRBD2. Germline CDR1 MNHEY, CDR2 SVGAGI. V was pared by 0 bases and J by 1 base, with 1 base of the junction left unmatched. This CDR3 comprises 15 residues. CDR3 in amino acids: CASSYSGLGTDTQYF. CDR3 nucleotides: TGTGCCAGCAGTTACTCCGGACTAGGCACAGATACGCAGTATTTT.